This T cell receptor beta chain was found in a study of beta chain features in type 1 diabetes. V was clipped by 0 bases and J by 8 bases, with 13 bases between them. The CDR3 loop spans 15 amino acids. Sequencing targeted expressed TCRB transcripts, as all isolated RNA had been reverse transcribed. Here immunoSEQ multiplex PCR was the method, and the copy in TCRdb shows in-frame clones only, minus some. The profile covers more than 300,000 clones, with over 9.5% appearing a single time and 0.017% taken by the ten largest. This clonotype was obtained from a man between 18 and 35 years old in good health. The specimen was naive CD4+ T cells from blood. The rearrangement uses TRBV23-1 and TRBJ1-4; no clear D gene. TRBV23-1 is an ORF; its function is uncertain. This CDR3 is CASSQSSGEEEKLFF. Written as DNA, the CDR3 is TGCGCCAGCAGTCAATCATCGGGAGAGGAGGAAAAACTGTTTTTT.